This T cell receptor beta chain stems from a study of shared clonotypes between healthy human individuals. About the study: Every donor yielded three CD4 naive, three CD4 memory, two CD8 naive and one CD8 memory plate.

This CDR3 has 16 residues. Germline V lookup: CDR1 LGHNA, CDR2 YSLEER. Trimming stripped 4 bases from V and 1 base from J, with 16 bases between. With regard to this clone: Its antigen is as yet unknown.

Assay: immunoSEQ multiplex PCR; the TCRdb copy retains only in-frame clones and omits some. The table shows about 2.5 million clones, with 80% to 95% occurring only once. Study outcomes and limitations: Some clonotypes were shared by all four sorted-subset donors, while others were not shared. The non-shared ones had lower generation probabilities than the shared ones.

Every contributor of samples was a Caucasian grown-up residing in Nashville, Tennessee. Splitting of CD4+ cells produced CD45RA+ naive and CD45RA-negative memory subsets. This TCR came from a man between 18 and 29 years old in good health. Some clones in this sample may be carry-over from other donors' samples. V is TRBV4-3 and J is TRBJ1-2, with no clear D. The sample consisted of naive CD4+ T cells from PBMCs. Regarding subset: CD45RA+ positively selected. CDR3 region: CASSPNSAAYNYGYTF. DNA for the CDR3: TGCGCCAGCAGCCCAAACAGCGCAGCCTATAACTATGGCTACACCTTC.